This T cell receptor beta chain was found in a study of blood T cells in healthy people across ages. Study-wide context: Template switching caught about one barcoded beta molecule for each two T cells.

A sample-barcoded 5' primer and a J-beta primer mix were used in a second PCR of about 7 to 11 cycles. TCRdb fed the 5' RACE reads into MiXCR, producing one record per CDR3 protein. The sample lists 1.8 million or so distinct CDR3 sequences, about two fifths occurring once. The CDR3 has 14 residues. Germline CDR1 reads DFQATT; CDR2 reads SNEGSKA (reference sequence). This TCR came from a human donor in good health. Specimen: blood. This rearrangement joins TRBV20-1 to TRBJ2-5; D is perhaps TRBD1 (6 bases). TRBJ2-7 explains the end of the DNA better; the J call may be wrong. The CDR3: CSAAPRQGTNEQYF. In DNA form, the CDR3 reads TGCAGTGCCGCACCGAGGCAGGGGACCAACGAGCAGTACTTC.